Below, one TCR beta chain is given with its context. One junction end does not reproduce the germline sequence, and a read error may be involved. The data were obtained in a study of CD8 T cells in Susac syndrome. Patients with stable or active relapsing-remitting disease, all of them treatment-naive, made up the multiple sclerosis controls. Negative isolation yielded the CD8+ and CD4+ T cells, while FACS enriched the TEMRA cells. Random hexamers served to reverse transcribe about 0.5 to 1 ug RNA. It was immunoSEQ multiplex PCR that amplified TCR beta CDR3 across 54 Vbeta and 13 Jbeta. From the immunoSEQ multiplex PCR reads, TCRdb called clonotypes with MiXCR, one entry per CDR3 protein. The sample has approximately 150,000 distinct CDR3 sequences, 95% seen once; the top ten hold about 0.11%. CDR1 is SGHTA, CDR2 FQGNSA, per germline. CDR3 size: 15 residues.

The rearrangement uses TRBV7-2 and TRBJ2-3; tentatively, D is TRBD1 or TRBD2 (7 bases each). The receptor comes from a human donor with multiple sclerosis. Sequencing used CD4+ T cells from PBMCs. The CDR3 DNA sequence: TGTGCCAGCAGCCCCAGGGGGGGCAGATACGAGGCAGGACGATTT. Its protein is CASSPRGGRYEAGRF.